This T cell receptor beta chain was recovered during a study of neurological immune-mediated disorders. The sample holds many counts of this clonotype. TCRdb re-derived calls from the 5' RACE reads in MiXCR, one entry per CDR3 protein. The sample has roughly 30,000 distinct CDR3 sequences, around 5.9% seen once. Trimming removed 3 bases at V and 9 bases at J, with 12 bases between. Germline CDR1 ENHRY, CDR2 SYGVKD. The CDR3 covers 13 residues. The sequenced sample was CD4+ T cells from blood. The clonotype was recovered from a woman in her 50s in good health. This rearrangement joins TRBV10-3 to TRBJ2-1; D is undetermined. The CDR3 loop reads CAISDSAAGEQFF. CDR3 DNA: TGTGCCATCAGTGATTCTGCGGCAGGTGAGCAGTTCTTC.